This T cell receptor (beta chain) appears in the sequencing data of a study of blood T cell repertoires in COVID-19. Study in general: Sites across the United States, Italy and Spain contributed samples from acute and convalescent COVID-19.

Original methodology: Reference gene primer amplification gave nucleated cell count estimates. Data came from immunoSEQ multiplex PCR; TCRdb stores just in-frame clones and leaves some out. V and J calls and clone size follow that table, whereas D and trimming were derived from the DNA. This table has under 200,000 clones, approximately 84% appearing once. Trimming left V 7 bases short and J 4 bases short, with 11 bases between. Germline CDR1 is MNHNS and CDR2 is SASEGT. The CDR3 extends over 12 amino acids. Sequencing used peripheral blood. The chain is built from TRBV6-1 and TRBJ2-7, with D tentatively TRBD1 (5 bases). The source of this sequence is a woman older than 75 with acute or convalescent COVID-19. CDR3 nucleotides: TGTGCCAGCACCCAAGACAGTTACGAGCAGTACTTC. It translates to CASTQDSYEQYF.